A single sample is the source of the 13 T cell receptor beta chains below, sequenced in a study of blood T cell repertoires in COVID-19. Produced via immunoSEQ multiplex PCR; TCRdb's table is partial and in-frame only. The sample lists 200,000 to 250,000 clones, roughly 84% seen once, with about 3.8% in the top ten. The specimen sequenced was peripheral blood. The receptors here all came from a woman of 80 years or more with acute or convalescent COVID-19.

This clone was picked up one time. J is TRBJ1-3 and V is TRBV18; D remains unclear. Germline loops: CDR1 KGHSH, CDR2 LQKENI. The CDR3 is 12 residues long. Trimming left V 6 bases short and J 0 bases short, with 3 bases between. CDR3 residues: CASSGSGNTIYF. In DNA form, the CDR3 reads TGTGCCAGCTCCGGCTCTGGAAACACCATATATTTT.

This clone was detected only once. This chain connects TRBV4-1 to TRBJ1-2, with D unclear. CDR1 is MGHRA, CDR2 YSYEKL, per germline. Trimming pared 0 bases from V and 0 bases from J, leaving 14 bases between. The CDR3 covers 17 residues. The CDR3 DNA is TGCGCCAGCAGCCAAGATCCTAGCGGCTTAACTAACTATGGCTACACCTTC. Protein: CASSQDPSGLTNYGYTF.

CDR3 nucleotides: TGCGCCAGCAGCTTGGGAGGGTCGAGGGCTTATGGCTACACCTTC. Translating it yields CASSLGGSRAYGYTF. The genes are TRBV5-1 and TRBJ1-2; D gene unclear. This CDR3 spans 15 amino acids. The germline V gene encodes CDR1 SGHRS and CDR2 YFSETQ. V dropped 0 bases and J dropped 5 bases, with 14 bases sitting between them. The variable domain in full, with the rest retrieved from reference TRBV5-1 and TRBJ1-2, is KAGVTQTPRYLIKTRGQQVTLSCSPISGHRSVSWYQQTPGQGLQFLFEYFSETQRNKGNFPGRFSGRQFSNSRSEMNVSTLELGDSALYLCASSLGGSRAYGYTFGSGTRLTVV.

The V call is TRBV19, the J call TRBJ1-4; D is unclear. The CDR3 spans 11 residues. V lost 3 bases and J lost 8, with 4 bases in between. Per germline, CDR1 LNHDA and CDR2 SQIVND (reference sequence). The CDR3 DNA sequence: TGTGCCAGTAGTATCGCGGAAAAACTGTTTTTT. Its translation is CASSIAEKLFF.

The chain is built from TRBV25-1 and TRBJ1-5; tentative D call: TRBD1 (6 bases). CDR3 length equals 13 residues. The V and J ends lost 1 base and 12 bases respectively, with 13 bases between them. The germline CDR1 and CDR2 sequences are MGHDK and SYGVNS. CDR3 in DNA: TGTGCCAGCAGTGAATCGCCTTCGGGACACCAGCATTTT. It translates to CASSESPSGHQHF.

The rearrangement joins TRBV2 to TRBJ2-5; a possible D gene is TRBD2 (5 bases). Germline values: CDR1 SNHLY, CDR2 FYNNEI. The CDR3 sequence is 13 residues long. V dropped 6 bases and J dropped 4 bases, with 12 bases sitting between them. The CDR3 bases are TGTGCCAGCAGCGGGATTTTCGGAGAGACCCAGTACTTC. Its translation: CASSGIFGETQYF.

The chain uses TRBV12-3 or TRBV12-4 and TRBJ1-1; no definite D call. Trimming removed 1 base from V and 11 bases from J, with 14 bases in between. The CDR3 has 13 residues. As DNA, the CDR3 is TGTGCCAGCAGTTTAGGGCAGCCTTTGAGGGCTTTCTTT. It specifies CASSLGQPLRAFF.

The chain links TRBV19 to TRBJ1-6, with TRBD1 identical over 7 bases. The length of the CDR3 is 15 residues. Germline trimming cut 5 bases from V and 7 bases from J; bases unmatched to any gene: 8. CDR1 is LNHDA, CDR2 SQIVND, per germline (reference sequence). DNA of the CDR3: TGTGCCAGTAGTGCCCGGACAGGTCTAAATTCACCCCTCCACTTT. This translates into CASSARTGLNSPLHF.

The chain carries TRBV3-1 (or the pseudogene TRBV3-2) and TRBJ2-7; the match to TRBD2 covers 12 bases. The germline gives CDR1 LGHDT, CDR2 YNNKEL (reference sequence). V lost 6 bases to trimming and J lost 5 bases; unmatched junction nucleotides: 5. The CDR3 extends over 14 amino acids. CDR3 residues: CASRSSGGGNEQYF. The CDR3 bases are TGTGCCAGCAGGTCTAGCGGGGGGGGCAACGAGCAGTACTTC.

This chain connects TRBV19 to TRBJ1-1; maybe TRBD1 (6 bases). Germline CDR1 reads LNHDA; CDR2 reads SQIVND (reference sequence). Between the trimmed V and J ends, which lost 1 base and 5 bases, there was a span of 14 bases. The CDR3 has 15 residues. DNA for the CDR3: TGTGCCAGTAGTATAGTAGCAGGGGCGAGGACTGAAGCTTTCTTT. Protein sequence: CASSIVAGARTEAFF.

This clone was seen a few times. The CDR3 sequence is CASSYGQGYTEAFF. The CDR3 bases are TGTGCCAGCAGTTACGGGCAGGGGTACACTGAAGCTTTCTTT. V gene TRBV6-6 combines with J gene TRBJ1-1, with D possibly TRBD1 on 6 matching bases. CDR1 is MNHNY, CDR2 SVGAGI, per germline (reference sequence). Deletions cut 2 bases from V and 3 bases from J, with 10 bases between. The CDR3 covers 14 residues.

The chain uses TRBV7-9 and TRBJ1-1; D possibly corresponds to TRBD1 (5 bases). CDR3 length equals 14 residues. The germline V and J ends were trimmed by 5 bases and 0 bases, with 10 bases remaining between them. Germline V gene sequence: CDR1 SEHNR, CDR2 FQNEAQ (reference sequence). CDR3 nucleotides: TGTGCCAGCAGCCGGGGGGGAGTGAACACTGAAGCTTTCTTT. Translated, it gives CASSRGGVNTEAFF.

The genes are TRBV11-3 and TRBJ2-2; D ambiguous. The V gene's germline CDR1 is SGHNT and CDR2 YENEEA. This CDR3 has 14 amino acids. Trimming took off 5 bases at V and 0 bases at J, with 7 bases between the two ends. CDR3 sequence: CASSGPANTGELFF. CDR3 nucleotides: TGTGCCAGCAGCGGCCCAGCGAACACCGGGGAGCTGTTTTTT. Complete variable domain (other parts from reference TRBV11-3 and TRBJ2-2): EAGVVQSPRYKIIEKKQPVAFWCNPISGHNTLYWYLQNLGQGPELLIRYENEEAVDDSQLPKDRFSAERLKGVDSTLKIQPAELGDSAVYLCASSGPANTGELFFGEGSRLTVL.